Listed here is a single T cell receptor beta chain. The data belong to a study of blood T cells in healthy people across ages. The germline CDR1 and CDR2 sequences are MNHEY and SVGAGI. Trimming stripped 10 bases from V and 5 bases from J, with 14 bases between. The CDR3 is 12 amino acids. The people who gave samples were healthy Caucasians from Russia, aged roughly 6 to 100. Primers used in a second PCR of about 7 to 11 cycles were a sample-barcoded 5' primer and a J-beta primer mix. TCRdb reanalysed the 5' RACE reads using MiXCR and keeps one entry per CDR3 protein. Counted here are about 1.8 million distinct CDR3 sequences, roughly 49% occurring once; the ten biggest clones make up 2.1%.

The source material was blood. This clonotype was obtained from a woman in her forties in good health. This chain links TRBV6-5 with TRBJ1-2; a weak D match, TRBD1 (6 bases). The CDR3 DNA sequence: TGTGCCACCAACGACAGGTGGTATGGCTACACCTTC. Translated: CATNDRWYGYTF.